These 23 T cell receptor beta chains originate from one sample sequenced in a study of T cell responses to AZD1222 COVID-19 vaccine. The method was immunoSEQ multiplex PCR; TCRdb's version includes in-frame clones alone and lacks a portion of them. This sample carries over 100,000 clones, 90% of them seen once, and the ten largest clones take less than 8.5%. Sequenced material: peripheral blood, taken on day 0 of AZD1222 vaccination. These receptors were obtained from an adult in good health.

J is TRBJ2-7 and V is TRBV10-3; TRBD1 matches 7 bases. Germline V gene sequence: CDR1 ENHRY, CDR2 SYGVKD. Trimming took 10 bases from V and 0 from J; bases not matched to a gene: 6. There are 13 residues in the CDR3. For the CDR3, the DNA is TGTGCCACAGACCGACAGGGCTCCTACGAGCAGTACTTC. Translated, it gives CATDRQGSYEQYF.

CDR3: CASSFVGTEQFF. CDR3 DNA sequence: TGTGCCAGCAGTTTCGTTGGGACTGAGCAGTTCTTC. The chain links TRBV27 to TRBJ2-1; D tentatively fits TRBD1 or TRBD2 (5 bases each). Trimming left V 3 bases short and J 9 bases short, with 9 bases between. CDR1 is MNHEY and CDR2 is SMNVEV in the germline V gene (reference sequence). The CDR3 has 12 residues.

The chain has TRBV10-3 and TRBJ1-2; 8 nucleotides agree with TRBD1. Germline CDR1 ENHRY, CDR2 SYGVKD. The CDR3 spans 16 residues. Trimming at V came to 6 bases and at J to 2 bases, leaving 11 bases not matched to a gene. The CDR3, as DNA: TGTGCCATCAGCTTCCCCGAGACAGGGGCGAACTATGGCTACACCTTC. It specifies CAISFPETGANYGYTF.

The rearrangement uses TRBV4-2 and TRBJ2-7; no reliable D call. This CDR3 comprises 15 residues. V was cut by 0 bases and J by 4 bases, with 13 bases left in between. CDR1 is LGHNA, CDR2 YNFKEQ, per germline. The CDR3, as DNA: TGTGCCAGCAGCCAAGATCTGGGTTCCCCTTACGAGCAGTACTTC. This codes for CASSQDLGSPYEQYF.

J is TRBJ2-7 and V is TRBV4-3, with a tentative D call TRBD1 (6 bases). The CDR3 contains 15 residues. V was clipped by 1 base and J by 6 bases, with 16 bases between them. The germline gives CDR1 LGHNA, CDR2 YSLEER. This CDR3 reads CASSQGAAGVSEQYF. CDR3 nucleotides: TGCGCCAGCAGCCAAGGGGCGGCAGGGGTAAGCGAGCAGTACTTC.

The chain recombines TRBV6-2 or TRBV6-3 with TRBJ1-5; a weak D match, TRBD1 (5 bases). CDR1 is MNHEY and CDR2 is SVGEGT in the germline V gene. V was shortened by 2 bases and J by 3 bases, with 20 bases between the two germline ends. The CDR3 has 18 residues. As DNA, the CDR3 is TGTGCCAGCAGTTACGGCCTTGGAAGGGGTCGGGTCAATCAGCCCCAGCATTTT. The encoded protein is CASSYGLGRGRVNQPQHF.

V and J are TRBV9 and TRBJ1-1, with 7 bases fitting TRBD1. This CDR3 is built from 16 residues. The germline V gene has CDR1 SGDLS and CDR2 YYNGEE. V lost 3 bases to trimming and J lost 0 bases; unmatched junction nucleotides: 8. The CDR3 nucleotides are TGTGCCAGCAGCGCCACCTCGGGACAGTTGAACACTGAAGCTTTCTTT. Encoded protein: CASSATSGQLNTEAFF.

This chain links TRBV6-5 with TRBJ1-6, with a tentative D call TRBD1 (5 bases). The V and J ends lost 4 bases and 10 bases respectively, with 14 bases between them. The CDR3 consists of 14 residues. In germline, CDR1 is MNHEY, CDR2 SVGAGI. In nucleotides, the CDR3 is TGTGCCAGCAGTTCCCCGGACATTTCCTCACCCCTCCACTTT. Translated: CASSSPDISSPLHF.

The V call is TRBV6-2 or TRBV6-3, the J call TRBJ2-7, with D perhaps matching TRBD1 (6 bases). CDR1 is MNHEY, CDR2 SVGEGT, per germline. Trimming pared 6 bases from V and 3 bases from J, leaving 12 bases between. The CDR3 totals 13 residues. The CDR3 protein is CASSSDSLYEQYF. DNA for the CDR3: TGTGCCAGCAGCTCGGACAGCCTCTACGAGCAGTACTTC.

The gene calls are TRBV6-5 and TRBJ2-1; D is unresolved. Per the germline V gene, CDR1 is MNHEY and CDR2 is SVGAGI. Trimming took 7 bases from V and 1 from J, leaving 8 bases between them. The CDR3 has 13 amino acids. This chain's CDR3 is CASKGSSYNEQFF. CDR3 DNA sequence: TGTGCCAGCAAAGGATCTTCCTACAATGAGCAGTTCTTC.

The chain is built from TRBV19 and TRBJ2-3, with TRBD1 as a possible D gene (5 bases). This CDR3 contains 14 residues. Germline CDR1 is LNHDA and CDR2 is SQIVND (reference sequence). Trimming left V 4 bases short and J 0 bases short, with 8 bases between. The CDR3 reads CASSTQGSTDTQYF. The CDR3 DNA reads as TGTGCCAGTAGTACCCAGGGTAGCACAGATACGCAGTATTTT.

The rearrangement joins TRBV28 to TRBJ1-5, with D hard to call. V shed 6 bases and J shed 2 bases, with 11 bases lying between them. Germline lookup yields CDR1 MDHEN and CDR2 SYDVKM. The CDR3 has 14 amino acids. CDR3 loop: CASSQTTRNQPQHF. In DNA form, the CDR3 reads TGTGCCAGCAGCCAGACAACGCGCAATCAGCCCCAGCATTTT.

This clone was detected only once. The V gene is TRBV9, the J gene TRBJ2-5, with 7 positions matching TRBD1. Germline V lookup: CDR1 SGDLS, CDR2 YYNGEE. Losses at the gene ends were 3 bases for V and 7 bases for J; bases not matched to a gene: 12. The CDR3 covers 15 residues. CDR3 nucleotide sequence: TGTGCCAGCAGCGACGGGACAGCGCTTCACGGGACCCAGTACTTC. It specifies CASSDGTALHGTQYF.

The rearrangement uses TRBV7-2 and TRBJ1-6; 7 bases align to TRBD1. CDR3 length equals 13 residues. CDR1 SGHTA and CDR2 FQGNSA come from the germline V gene. J lost 14 bases, V lost 5 bases, and 9 bases had no gene match. The CDR3 loop is CASSQGQFLTLHF. The CDR3 coding sequence is TGTGCCAGCAGCCAGGGACAGTTTTTAACCCTCCACTTT.

The V call is TRBV6-5, the J call TRBJ2-3, with D perhaps being TRBD1 or TRBD2 (5 bases each). From germline, CDR1 is MNHEY and CDR2 SVGAGI. The CDR3 runs to 14 residues. Trimming took 8 bases from V and 10 from J, leaving 22 bases between them. This chain's CDR3 is CASGTRFGFSPQYF. As DNA, the CDR3 is TGTGCCAGCGGGACGAGGTTTGGGTTCAGTCCGCAGTATTTT.

This rearrangement joins TRBV4-3 to TRBJ2-7, with D maybe TRBD1 (6 bases). The germline V gene has CDR1 LGHNA and CDR2 YSLEER. V lost 4 bases and J 2 bases, leaving 15 bases between the germline ends. CDR3 size: 15 residues. The chain's CDR3 is CASSRLPGQTYEQYF. The DNA of the CDR3 is TGCGCCAGCAGCCGCCTGCCTGGACAGACCTACGAGCAGTACTTC.

The chain joins TRBV5-1 to TRBJ1-6; TRBD1 is a possible D gene (6 bases). This CDR3 comprises 16 residues. Trimming pared 3 bases from V and 8 bases from J, leaving 18 bases between. Germline V gives CDR1 SGHRS, CDR2 YFSETQ. CDR3 in amino acids: CASSSTGRLGDSPLHF. For the CDR3, the DNA is TGCGCCAGCAGCTCAACAGGGCGGCTAGGGGATTCACCCCTCCACTTT.

This clone was observed a handful of times. The CDR3 nucleotides are TGTGCCAGCAGCTATGGGACAGGGGACTATGGCTACACCTTC. It codes for CASSYGTGDYGYTF. The chain joins TRBV5-4 to TRBJ1-2; 10 bases match TRBD1. The CDR3 is 14 amino acids. Losses at the gene ends were 3 bases for V and 3 bases for J; bases not matched to a gene: 2. Per the germline V gene, CDR1 is SGHNT and CDR2 is YYREEE (reference sequence).

This clone was detected only once. The chain employs TRBV2 and TRBJ1-4; possibly TRBD1 for D (5 bases). The CDR3 loop spans 13 amino acids. Germline loops: CDR1 SNHLY, CDR2 FYNNEI. V was pared by 9 bases and J by 0 bases, with 8 bases between. CDR3 sequence: CARGHATNEKLFF. The CDR3 DNA sequence: TGTGCCAGAGGACATGCAACTAATGAAAAACTGTTTTTT. Full variable domain (missing parts from reference TRBV2 and TRBJ1-4): EPEVTQTPSHQVTQMGQEVILRCVPISNHLYFYWYRQILGQKVEFLVSFYNNEISEKSEIFDDQFSVERPDGSNFTLKIRSTKLEDSAMYFCARGHATNEKLFFGSGTQLSVL.

The rearrangement links TRBV9 to TRBJ1-2; unclear D gene. CDR1 and CDR2 from the germline V gene are SGDLS and YYNGEE. The CDR3 contains 15 residues. V gave up 0 bases and J gave up 1 base, with 10 bases separating them. For the CDR3, the DNA is TGTGCCAGCAGCGTAGGGTCCGGTTATAACTATGGCTACACCTTC. Translation: CASSVGSGYNYGYTF.

V gene TRBV28 combines with J gene TRBJ2-7; the D is unclear. Germline lookup yields CDR1 MDHEN and CDR2 SYDVKM. V was clipped by 6 bases and J by 4 bases, with 16 bases between them. The CDR3 has 14 amino acids. As DNA, the CDR3 is TGTGCCAGCAGCCTGGCGGCCAGGTCATACGAGCAGTACTTC. Protein product: CASSLAARSYEQYF.

The DNA of the CDR3 is TGTGCCAGCAGCTTACGGGACCGCCAAGAGACCCAGTACTTC. The encoded protein is CASSLRDRQETQYF. The chain has TRBV7-3 and TRBJ2-5; D may be TRBD1 or TRBD2 (5 bases each). The CDR3 is 14 residues long. Trimming removed 2 bases from V and 1 base from J, with 8 bases in between. Germline V gives CDR1 SGHTA, CDR2 FQGTGA.

This chain links TRBV6-5 with TRBJ1-5; 7 bases align to TRBD1. Germline lookup yields CDR1 MNHEY and CDR2 SVGAGI. The CDR3 length is 13 residues. V was clipped by 7 bases and J by 6 bases; unmatched bases: 6. The CDR3 DNA is TGTGCCAGCACCGGGCAGGGGGGTCAGCCCCAGCATTTT. This translates into CASTGQGGQPQHF.